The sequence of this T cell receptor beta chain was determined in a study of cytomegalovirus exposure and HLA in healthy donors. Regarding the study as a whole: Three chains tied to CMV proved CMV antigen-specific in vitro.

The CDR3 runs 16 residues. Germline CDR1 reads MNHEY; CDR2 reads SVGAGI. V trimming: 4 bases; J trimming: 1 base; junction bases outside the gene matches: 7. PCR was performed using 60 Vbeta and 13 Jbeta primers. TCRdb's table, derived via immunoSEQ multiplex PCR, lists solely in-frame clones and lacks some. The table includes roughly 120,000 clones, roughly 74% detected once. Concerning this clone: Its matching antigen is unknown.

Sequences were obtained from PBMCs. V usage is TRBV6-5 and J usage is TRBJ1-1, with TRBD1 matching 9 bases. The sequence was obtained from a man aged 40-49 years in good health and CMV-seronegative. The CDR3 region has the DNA TGTGCCAGCAGTTCCCGGGGGACAGGGTCGAACACTGAAGCTTTCTTT. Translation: CASSSRGTGSNTEAFF.